This TCR beta chain emerged from a study of T cell repertoires in cytomegalovirus infection. Across the whole study: From public TCR beta signatures came an indication of both CMV infection and matching HLA type. The study's findings and limits: Predominance within the ex vivo response was attributable to HLA-C-restricted CMV-specific TCR beta clonotypes. CMV carriers having the relevant HLA were flagged by cumulative public TCR beta family frequency.

The CDR3 is 15 amino acids. Germline lookup yields CDR1 DFQATT and CDR2 SNEGSKA (reference sequence). Trimming cost V 0 bases and J 11 bases; bases outside gene matches: 15. Ten or more counts support this clonotype. No antigen is known for it. One entry per CDR3 protein results from TCRdb running MiXCR on the reads. The sample comprises approximately 250,000 distinct CDR3 sequences, 6% to 8% of which are singletons, and 5.5% to 8% rests with the top ten. The chain couples TRBV20-1 to TRBJ1-1; 7 nucleotides line up with TRBD1. This sequence was found in a human donor in good health (CMV status not recorded). Some clones in this sample may be carry-over from other donors' samples. The specimen was PBMCs. CDR3 loop: CSAREVQGNFNLAFF. The CDR3 DNA follows: TGCAGTGCTAGAGAGGTACAGGGGAATTTTAATCTGGCTTTCTTT.